This entry lists 17 T cell receptor beta chains sequenced from one sample in a study of blood T cell repertoires in COVID-19. TCRdb keeps only in-frame clones here, not all; method: immunoSEQ multiplex PCR. The sample has approximately 300,000 clones, roughly 90% seen once; the top ten hold approximately 18%. Sequenced input: PBMCs or T cells enriched from blood (not recorded which). Every receptor here comes from a woman aged 30 to 39 who had recovered from COVID-19.

This sequence joins TRBV11-3 and TRBJ2-7; 10 nucleotides align to TRBD1. The CDR3 length is 15 residues. Per germline, CDR1 SGHNT and CDR2 YENEEA. Germline trimming cut 0 bases from V and 3 bases from J; bases unmatched to any gene: 2. CDR3 coding DNA: TGTGCCAGCAGCTTAGAGGGACAGGGGCGCTACGAGCAGTACTTC. It yields the protein CASSLEGQGRYEQYF.

The chain recombines TRBV20-1 with TRBJ2-7; the D is unclear. CDR1 DFQATT and CDR2 SNEGSKA come from the germline V gene (reference sequence). The V end was cut by 3 bases, the J end by 2 bases, with 11 bases between. CDR3 length equals 13 residues. CDR3 sequence reads: CSASDGLPYEQYF. The CDR3 nucleotides read TGCAGTGCTAGTGATGGGCTACCCTACGAGCAGTACTTC.

The rearrangement uses TRBV19 and TRBJ1-6; the D gene is possibly TRBD1 (6 bases). From germline, CDR1 is LNHDA and CDR2 SQIVND (reference sequence). The CDR3 sequence is 11 residues long. The CDR3 DNA reads TGTGCAACAGGGTGGGATTCACCCCTCCACTTT. This sequence encodes CATGWDSPLHF.

The V call is TRBV28, the J call TRBJ2-6; D is uncertain. CDR1 and CDR2 (germline): MDHEN, SYDVKM. CDR3 length: 17 residues. The V and J ends lost 3 bases and 0 bases respectively, with 12 bases between them. The CDR3 loop reads CASSLAAAISGANVLTF. The CDR3 DNA sequence: TGTGCCAGCAGTTTGGCGGCCGCAATCTCTGGGGCCAACGTCCTGACTTTC. The full variable domain, with the rest looked up from reference TRBV28 and TRBJ2-6, is DVKVTQSSRYLVKRTGEKVFLECVQDMDHENMFWYRQDPGLGLRLIYFSYDVKMKEKGDIPEGYSVSREKKERFSLILESASTNQTSMYLCASSLAAAISGANVLTFGAGSRLTVL.

The rearrangement links TRBV19 to TRBJ1-5; 11 bases are a match to TRBD1. Germline V CDR1 and CDR2: LNHDA, SQIVND (reference sequence). The CDR3 runs 17 residues. Unmatched junction bases numbered 8, after V lost 7 bases and J lost 0 bases. CDR3 nucleotides: TGTGCCAGTAAAACCGGGACAGGGGGTTATAGCAATCAGCCCCAGCATTTT. Amino acids: CASKTGTGGYSNQPQHF.

The CDR3 loop is CASSQDPSRDSPLHF. The CDR3 DNA follows: TGTGCCAGCAGCCAAGATCCGTCTCGGGATTCACCCCTCCACTTT. The chain couples TRBV3-1 (or the pseudogene TRBV3-2) to TRBJ1-6, with D unresolved. Germline V CDR1 and CDR2: LGHDT, YNNKEL (reference sequence). This CDR3 has 15 residues. Trimming took off 0 bases at V and 8 bases at J, with 11 bases between the two ends.

The V and J genes are TRBV7-2 and TRBJ1-2; D is unresolved. Trimming shortened V by 1 base and J by 4 bases, and 7 bases separated the two germline ends. Germline CDR1 is SGHTA and CDR2 is FQGNSA. The CDR3 is 13 amino acids. In DNA form, the CDR3 reads TGTGCCAGCAGCTTAGGAGGCATCTATGGCTACACCTTC. Translation gives CASSLGGIYGYTF.

The J gene is TRBJ1-2, the V gene TRBV7-3; 7 positions match TRBD1. Looked up from germline, CDR1 is SGHTA and CDR2 is FQGTGA. This CDR3 is built from 14 residues. The V gene end was trimmed by 5 bases and the J gene end by 4 bases; junction bases not matched to a gene: 7. The CDR3 here is CASSRVGQAYGYTF. CDR3 nucleotides: TGTGCCAGCAGCAGGGTTGGACAGGCCTATGGCTACACCTTC.

V usage is TRBV5-1 and J usage is TRBJ2-3; the match to TRBD2 covers 11 bases. CDR1 is SGHRS and CDR2 is YFSETQ in the germline V gene. The CDR3 contains 15 residues. V was pared by 7 bases and J by 5 bases, with 9 bases of the junction left unmatched. This CDR3 reads CASSPLAGGGDTQYF. In DNA, the CDR3 is TGCGCCAGCTCGCCCCTAGCGGGAGGAGGAGATACGCAGTATTTT.

This clone is a singleton in its sample. V usage is TRBV7-2 and J usage is TRBJ2-7, with D possibly matching TRBD2 (5 bases). CDR1 and CDR2 (germline): SGHTA, FQGNSA. The CDR3 loop spans 12 amino acids. V lost 3 bases, J lost 6 bases, and 9 bases lay in between. CDR3 amino acids: CASSFLGSEQYF. As DNA, the CDR3 is TGTGCCAGCAGCTTTCTAGGGAGCGAGCAGTACTTC. The full variable domain, in which reference TRBV7-2 and TRBJ2-7 provide the parts outside the CDR3, is GAGVSQSPSNKVTEKGKDVELRCDPISGHTALYWYRQSLGQGLEFLIYFQGNSAPDKSGLPSDRFSAERTGGSVSTLTIQRTQQEDSAVYLCASSFLGSEQYFGPGTRLTVT.

In its sample, this clone was seen many times. The rearrangement links TRBV11-3 to TRBJ2-7, with a possible D match to TRBD2 (6 bases). Per germline, CDR1 SGHNT and CDR2 YENEEA. The V gene lost 0 bases and the J gene lost 4 bases, with 16 bases spanning the gap. The length of the CDR3 is 16 residues. CDR3 in amino acids: CASSLESGGGDYEQYF. CDR3 DNA sequence: TGTGCCAGCAGCTTAGAGTCTGGTGGCGGGGATTACGAGCAGTACTTC.

The chain employs TRBV6-2 or TRBV6-3 and TRBJ2-2, with D possibly being TRBD2 (5 bases). Per the germline V gene, CDR1 is MNHEY and CDR2 is SVGEGT. There are 16 residues in the CDR3. Trimming left V 0 bases short and J 3 bases short, with 11 bases between. The CDR3 loop reads CASSYSGLDHTGELFF. The CDR3 DNA follows: TGTGCCAGCAGTTACTCCGGACTCGATCACACCGGGGAGCTGTTTTTT.

This rearrangement joins TRBV19 to TRBJ2-5; 8 nucleotides line up with TRBD2. From germline, CDR1 is LNHDA and CDR2 SQIVND (reference sequence). Unmatched junction bases numbered 10, after V lost 5 bases and J lost 2 bases. The CDR3 runs 16 residues. In DNA form, the CDR3 reads TGTGCCAGTAGTCCCTTAGCGGGGACCGTACAAGAGACCCAGTACTTC. Translation: CASSPLAGTVQETQYF.

The gene calls are TRBV4-3 and TRBJ2-4; TRBD1 matches 7 bases. The V gene end was trimmed by 9 bases and the J gene end by 0 bases; junction bases not matched to a gene: 5. The germline V gene encodes CDR1 LGHNA and CDR2 YSLEER. This CDR3 is 14 amino acids long. The chain's CDR3 is CARWTGQAKNIQYF. As DNA, the CDR3 is TGCGCCAGATGGACAGGCCAAGCCAAAAACATTCAGTACTTC.

The V gene is TRBV19, the J gene TRBJ1-4, with TRBD1 as a possible D gene (5 bases). The V end was cut by 3 bases, the J end by 5 bases, with 22 bases between. Germline lookup yields CDR1 LNHDA and CDR2 SQIVND (reference sequence). This CDR3 has 18 amino acids. The CDR3 region is CASSILGGARRLNEKLFF. The CDR3 DNA follows: TGTGCCAGTAGTATTTTGGGCGGGGCGCGTCGATTAAATGAAAAACTGTTTTTT.

The CDR3 nucleotides are TGTGCCAGCAGCCAAACGGTGGGGGCGACCTACGAGCAGTACTTC. It is translated as CASSQTVGATYEQYF. The chain is built from TRBV3-1 (or the pseudogene TRBV3-2) and TRBJ2-7; D is perhaps TRBD1 (6 bases). This CDR3 is built from 15 residues. CDR1 is LGHDT and CDR2 is YNNKEL in the germline V gene (reference sequence). The V gene lost 2 bases and the J gene lost 2 bases, with 13 bases spanning the gap.

This clone was counted once. V gene TRBV27 combines with J gene TRBJ2-2; 9 bases are a match to TRBD2. Germline trimming cut 3 bases from V and 6 bases from J; bases unmatched to any gene: 23. Germline values: CDR1 MNHEY, CDR2 SMNVEV (reference sequence). The CDR3 has 21 residues. CDR3: CASSLGFYADTREGLPGELFF. CDR3 nucleotide sequence: TGTGCCAGCAGTTTGGGTTTTTATGCAGATACGCGGGAGGGCCTTCCCGGGGAGCTGTTTTTT.